The clone carrying this T cell receptor (beta chain) showed up just a few times. Its antigen remains unknown. A single record per CDR3 protein comes from TCRdb applying MiXCR to the reads. The sample contains approximately 260,000 distinct CDR3 sequences, about 20% of which appear only once. The data derive from a study of T cell repertoires in cytomegalovirus infection. Study in general: Epitope selection comprised recently identified HLA-C-restricted CMV epitopes and well-studied HLA-B-restricted CMV epitopes.

The V end lost 6 bases, the J end lost 3 bases, and 14 bases lay between the germline ends. Germline lookup yields CDR1 MNHEY and CDR2 SMNVEV (reference sequence). The CDR3 runs to 15 residues. The study, taken as a whole, reports: Clonotype analysis showed dominance of the ex vivo response by HLA-C-restricted CMV-specific TCR beta clonotypes.

Specimen: cultured PBMCs, collected from culture after CMV antigen stimulation. The source of this sequence is a human donor in good health (CMV status not recorded). Some clones in this sample may be carry-over from other donors' samples. The chain carries TRBV27 and TRBJ1-4, with D uncertain. This CDR3 reads CASSPKGWANEKLFF. CDR3 nucleotide sequence: TGTGCCAGCAGCCCTAAGGGTTGGGCTAATGAAAAACTGTTTTTT.